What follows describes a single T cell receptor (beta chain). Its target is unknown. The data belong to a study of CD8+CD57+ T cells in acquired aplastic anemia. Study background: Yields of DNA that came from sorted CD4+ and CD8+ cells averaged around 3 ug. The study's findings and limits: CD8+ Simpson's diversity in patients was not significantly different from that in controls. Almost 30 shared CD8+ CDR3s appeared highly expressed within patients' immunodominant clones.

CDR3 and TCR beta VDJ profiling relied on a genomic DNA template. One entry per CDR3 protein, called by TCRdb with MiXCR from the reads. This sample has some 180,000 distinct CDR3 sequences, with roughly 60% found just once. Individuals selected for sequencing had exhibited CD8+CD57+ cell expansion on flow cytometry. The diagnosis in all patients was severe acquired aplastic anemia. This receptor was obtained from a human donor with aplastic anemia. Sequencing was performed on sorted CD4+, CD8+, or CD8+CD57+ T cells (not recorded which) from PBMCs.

The chain's CDR3 is CSARQGRPNYGYTF. CDR3 nucleotides: TGCAGTGCTCGACAGGGGCGGCCTAACTATGGCTACACCTTC. This chain connects TRBV20-1 to TRBJ1-2; 8 bases map to TRBD1. The ends lost 5 bases at V and 0 bases at J; junction bases unmatched: 5. The CDR3 sequence is 14 residues long. The germline V gene has CDR1 DFQATT and CDR2 SNEGSKA (reference sequence).